This T cell receptor beta chain was profiled in a study of tumor-infiltrating lymphocytes in localized non-small cell lung cancer. Overall study: Patients included smokers and never-smokers with various histologies, some sampled after neoadjuvant chemotherapy.

Study outcomes and limitations: IM1 and IM2 tumors showed no difference in T-cell fraction.

This clone has more than one count but fewer than ten. Its target is not known. Germline lookup yields CDR1 SGHRS and CDR2 YFSETQ. The CDR3 covers 13 residues. V lost 2 bases, J lost 8 bases, and 10 bases lay in between. TCRdb's copy holds only in-frame clones and misses some; the assay was immunoSEQ multiplex PCR. The repertoire consists of about 13,000 clones, with 68% occurring once and the leading ten covering roughly a tenth. The sample taken for sequencing was uninvolved lung tissue not adjacent to the tumor. The chain uses TRBV5-1 and TRBJ2-2; D is undetermined. The sequence came from a human donor with non-small cell lung cancer. In DNA form, the CDR3 reads TGCGCCAGCAGCTTCTCAGGTCCAGGGGAGCTGTTTTTT. Residues: CASSFSGPGELFF.